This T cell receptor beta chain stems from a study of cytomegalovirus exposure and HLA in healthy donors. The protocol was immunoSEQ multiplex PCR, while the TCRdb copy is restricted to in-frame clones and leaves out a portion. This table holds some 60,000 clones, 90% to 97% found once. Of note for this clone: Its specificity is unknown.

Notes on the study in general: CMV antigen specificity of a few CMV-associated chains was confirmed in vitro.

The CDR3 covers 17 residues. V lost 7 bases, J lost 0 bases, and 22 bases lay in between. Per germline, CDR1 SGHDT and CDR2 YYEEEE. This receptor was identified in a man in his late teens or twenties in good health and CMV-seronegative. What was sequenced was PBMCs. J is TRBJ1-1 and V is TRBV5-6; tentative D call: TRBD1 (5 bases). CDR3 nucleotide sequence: TGTGCCAGCGACAAGGGGCGTAGGCTGACCTTGAACACTGAAGCTTTCTTT. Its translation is CASDKGRRLTLNTEAFF.